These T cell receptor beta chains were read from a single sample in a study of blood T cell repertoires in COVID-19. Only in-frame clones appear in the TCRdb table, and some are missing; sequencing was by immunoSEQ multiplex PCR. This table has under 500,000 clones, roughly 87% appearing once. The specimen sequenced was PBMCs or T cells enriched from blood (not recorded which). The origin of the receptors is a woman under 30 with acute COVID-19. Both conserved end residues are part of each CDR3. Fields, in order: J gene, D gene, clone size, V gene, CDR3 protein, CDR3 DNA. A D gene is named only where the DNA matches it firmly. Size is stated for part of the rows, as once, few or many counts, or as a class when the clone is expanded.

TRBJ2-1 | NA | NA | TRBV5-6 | CASSTMSSYNEQFF | TGTGCCAGCAGCACCATGAGCTCCTACAATGAGCAGTTCTTC
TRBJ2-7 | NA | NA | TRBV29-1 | CSVEVLATYEQYF | TGCAGCGTTGAAGTTCTGGCCACCTACGAGCAGTACTTC
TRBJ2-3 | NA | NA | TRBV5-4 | CASSRPGSTDTQYF | TGTGCCAGCAGCCGACCCGGGTCCACAGATACGCAGTATTTT
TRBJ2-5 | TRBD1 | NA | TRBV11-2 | CASRQGGQETQYF | TGTGCCAGCAGACAGGGGGGACAAGAGACCCAGTACTTC
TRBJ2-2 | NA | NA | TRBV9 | CASSSPAQARGNTGELFF | TGTGCCAGCAGCTCCCCCGCCCAAGCCAGGGGTAACACCGGGGAGCTGTTTTTT
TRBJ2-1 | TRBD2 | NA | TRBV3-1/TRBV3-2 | CASSQVIAGGSSYNEQFF | TGTGCCAGCAGCCAGGTGATAGCGGGGGGGAGCTCCTACAATGAGCAGTTCTTC
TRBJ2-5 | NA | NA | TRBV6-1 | CASSEAARRRETQYF | TGTGCCAGCAGTGAAGCGGCCCGAAGGAGAGAGACCCAGTACTTC
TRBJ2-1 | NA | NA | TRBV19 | CASRSGYMNEQFF | TGTGCCAGTAGATCAGGGTACATGAATGAGCAGTTCTTC
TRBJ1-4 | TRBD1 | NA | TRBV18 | CASSLNQGDEKLFF | TGTGCCAGCTCACTCAACCAGGGGGATGAAAAACTGTTTTTT
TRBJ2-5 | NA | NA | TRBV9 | CASSVWGQKQETQYF | TGTGCCAGCAGCGTCTGGGGGCAGAAACAAGAGACCCAGTACTTC
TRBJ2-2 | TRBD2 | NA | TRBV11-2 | CASRPWTSGDTGELFF | TGTGCCAGCAGACCCTGGACCAGCGGGGACACCGGGGAGCTGTTTTTT
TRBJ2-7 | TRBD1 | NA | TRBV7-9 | CASSLAWGQGSYEQYF | TGTGCCAGCAGCTTAGCTTGGGGACAGGGATCCTACGAGCAGTACTTC
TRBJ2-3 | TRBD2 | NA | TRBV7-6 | CASSLAAGGPDTQYF | TGTGCCAGCAGCTTAGCGGCGGGAGGGCCAGATACGCAGTATTTT
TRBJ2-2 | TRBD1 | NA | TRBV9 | CASSGTGTGIGELFF | TGTGCCAGCAGCGGGACCGGGACAGGAATCGGGGAGCTGTTTTTT
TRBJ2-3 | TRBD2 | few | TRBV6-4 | CASSDIAGGSTDTQYF | TGTGCCAGCAGTGACATTGCGGGGGGGAGCACAGATACGCAGTATTTT
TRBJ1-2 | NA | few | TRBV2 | CASSTERWVDGYTF | TGTGCCAGCAGCACCGAGAGGTGGGTTGATGGCTACACCTTC
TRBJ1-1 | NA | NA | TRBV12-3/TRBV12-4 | CASSLLGGTEAFF | TGTGCCAGCAGTTTGCTGGGAGGCACTGAAGCTTTCTTT
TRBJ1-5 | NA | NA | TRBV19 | CATSDIYQPQHF | TGTGCCACCTCGGACATCTATCAGCCCCAGCATTTT
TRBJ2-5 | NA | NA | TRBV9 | CASSVGGVQETQYF | TGTGCCAGCAGCGTAGGGGGCGTCCAAGAGACCCAGTACTTC
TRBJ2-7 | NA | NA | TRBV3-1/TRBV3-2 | CASSSVYEQYF | TGTGCCAGCAGCTCTGTATACGAGCAGTACTTC
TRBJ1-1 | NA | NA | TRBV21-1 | CASSMARAMNTEAFF | TGTGCCAGCAGCATGGCCAGGGCCATGAACACTGAAGCTTTCTTT
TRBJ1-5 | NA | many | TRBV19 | CASRRKSENQPQHF | TGTGCCAGTAGGCGCAAGAGCGAGAATCAGCCCCAGCATTTT
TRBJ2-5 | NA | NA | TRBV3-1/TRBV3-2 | CASSPSGQETQYF | TGTGCCAGCAGCCCAAGCGGGCAAGAGACCCAGTACTTC
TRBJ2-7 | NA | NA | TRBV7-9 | CASSLGGGREQYF | TGTGCCAGCAGCTTAGGAGGGGGACGGGAGCAGTACTTC
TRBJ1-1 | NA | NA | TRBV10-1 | CASSVEANTEAFF | TGCGCCAGCAGTGTCGAGGCGAACACTGAAGCTTTCTTT
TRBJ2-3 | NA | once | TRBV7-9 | CASSLNHDSTSTDTQYF | TGTGCCAGCAGCTTAAATCACGACAGTACTAGCACAGATACGCAGTATTTT
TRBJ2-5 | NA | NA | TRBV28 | CASKSPQSETQYF | TGTGCCAGCAAGTCCCCTCAGTCAGAGACCCAGTACTTC
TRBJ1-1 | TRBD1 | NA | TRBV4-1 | CASLPGTGTMDTEAFF | TGCGCCAGCCTACCGGGGACAGGGACGATGGACACTGAAGCTTTCTTT
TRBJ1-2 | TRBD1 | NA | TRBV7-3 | CASSPGGIYGYTF | TGTGCCAGCAGCCCAGGGGGCATCTATGGCTACACCTTC
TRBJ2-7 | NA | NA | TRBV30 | CAWSGTPASHEQYF | TGTGCCTGGAGCGGGACACCCGCATCCCACGAGCAGTACTTC
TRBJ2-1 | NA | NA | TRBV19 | CASSLLGGDEQFF | TGTGCCAGTAGTCTCCTCGGAGGAGATGAGCAGTTCTTC
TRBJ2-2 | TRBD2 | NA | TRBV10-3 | CAISEGAGLAGELFF | TGTGCCATCAGTGAGGGGGCGGGACTAGCCGGGGAGCTGTTTTTT
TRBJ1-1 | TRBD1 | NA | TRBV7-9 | CASSRTGVRTEAFF | TGTGCCAGCAGCCGTACAGGGGTACGAACTGAAGCTTTCTTT
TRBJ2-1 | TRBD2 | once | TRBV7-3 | CASSPQLGGIGEQFF | TGTGCCAGCAGCCCCCAACTGGGGGGGATAGGTGAGCAGTTCTTC
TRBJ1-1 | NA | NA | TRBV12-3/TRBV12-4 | CASSPMDKPEAFF | TGTGCCAGCAGTCCGATGGACAAACCTGAAGCTTTCTTT
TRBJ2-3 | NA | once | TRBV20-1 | CSASGPGVRTDTQYF | TGCAGTGCTAGTGGACCAGGGGTTCGGACAGATACGCAGTATTTT
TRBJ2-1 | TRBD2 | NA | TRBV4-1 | CASGVAGGIHNEQFF | TGCGCCAGCGGGGTAGCGGGAGGGATTCACAATGAGCAGTTCTTC
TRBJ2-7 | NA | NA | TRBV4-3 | CASSQDWSSYEQYF | TGCGCCAGCAGCCAAGACTGGAGCTCCTACGAGCAGTACTTC
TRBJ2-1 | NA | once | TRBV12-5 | CASSPDSNEQFF | TGTGCTAGTAGCCCGGACAGCAATGAGCAGTTCTTC
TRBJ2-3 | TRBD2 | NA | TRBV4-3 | CASSQEIAGPDTQYF | TGCGCCAGCAGCCAAGAGATAGCGGGGCCAGATACGCAGTATTTT
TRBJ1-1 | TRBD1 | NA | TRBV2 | CASRRMGTGNTEAFF | TGTGCCAGCAGGCGGATGGGGACAGGGAACACTGAAGCTTTCTTT
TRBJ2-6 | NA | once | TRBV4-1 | CASSQALNSGANVLTF | TGCGCCAGCAGCCAAGCCTTAAACTCTGGGGCCAACGTCCTGACTTTC
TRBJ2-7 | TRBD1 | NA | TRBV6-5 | CASSYVGQGVYEQYF | TGTGCCAGCAGTTATGTGGGACAGGGGGTCTACGAGCAGTACTTC
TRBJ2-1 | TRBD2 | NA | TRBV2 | CASSQSSGSSYNEQFF | TGTGCCAGCAGCCAATCTAGCGGGAGCTCCTACAATGAGCAGTTCTTC
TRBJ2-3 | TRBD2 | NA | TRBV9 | CASSESGRPSDTQYF | TGTGCCAGCAGCGAGAGCGGGAGGCCCTCAGATACGCAGTATTTT
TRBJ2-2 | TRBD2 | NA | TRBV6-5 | CASSRLAHRWELFF | TGTGCCAGCAGTCGACTAGCTCACCGATGGGAGCTGTTTTTT
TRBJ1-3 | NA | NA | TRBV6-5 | CASVKGSSSGNTIYF | TGTGCCAGCGTCAAGGGGTCGAGCTCTGGAAACACCATATATTTT
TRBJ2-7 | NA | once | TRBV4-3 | CASSQSRGDYEQYF | TGCGCCAGCAGCCAAAGTCGGGGTGACTACGAGCAGTACTTC
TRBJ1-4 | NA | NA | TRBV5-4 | CASSATPRGQKREKLFF | TGTGCCAGCAGTGCAACCCCGAGAGGTCAAAAAAGGGAAAAACTGTTTTTT
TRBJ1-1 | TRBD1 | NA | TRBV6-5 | CASSYDDREEAFF | TGTGCCAGCAGTTACGACGACAGGGAGGAAGCTTTCTTT
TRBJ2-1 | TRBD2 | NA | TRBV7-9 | CASSSSGRWNEQFF | TGTGCCAGCAGCTCAAGCGGGAGATGGAATGAGCAGTTCTTC
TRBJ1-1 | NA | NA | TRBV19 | CATKDRNTEAFF | TGTGCCACCAAGGACAGGAACACTGAAGCTTTCTTT
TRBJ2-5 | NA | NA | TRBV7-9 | CASSLEGRETQYF | TGTGCCAGCAGCTTAGAAGGGAGGGAGACCCAGTACTTC
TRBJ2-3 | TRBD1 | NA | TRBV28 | CASSIPEKGAWTDTQYF | TGTGCCAGCAGTATCCCAGAAAAGGGGGCCTGGACAGATACGCAGTATTTT
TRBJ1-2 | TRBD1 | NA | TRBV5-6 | CASIGTGYGYTF | TGTGCCAGCATTGGGACAGGGTATGGCTACACCTTC
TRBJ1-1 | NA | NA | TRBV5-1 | CASSQYGGNTEAFF | TGCGCCAGCAGCCAGTATGGGGGCAACACTGAAGCTTTCTTT
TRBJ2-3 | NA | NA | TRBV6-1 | CASRERGSTSTDTQYF | TGTGCCAGCAGGGAAAGGGGCAGCACTAGCACAGATACGCAGTATTTT
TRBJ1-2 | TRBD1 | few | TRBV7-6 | CASSLALRGGDRLGFPYGYTF | TGTGCCAGCAGCTTAGCGTTGAGAGGTGGGGACAGGTTGGGGTTCCCCTATGGCTACACCTTC
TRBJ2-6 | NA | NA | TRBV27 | CASSLGLTDSGANVLTF | TGTGCCAGCAGTTTGGGACTCACAGACTCTGGGGCCAACGTCCTGACTTTC
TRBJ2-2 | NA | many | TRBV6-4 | CASSDKGANTGELFF | TGTGCCAGCAGTGACAAGGGGGCGAACACCGGGGAGCTGTTTTTT